This TCR beta chain was retrieved from a study of blood T cells in healthy people across ages. Next came a second PCR, run for about 7 to 11 cycles, which used a sample-barcoded 5' primer along with a J-beta primer mix. TCRdb ran MiXCR on the 5' RACE reads and lists one entry per CDR3 protein. Of approximately 900,000 distinct CDR3 sequences in the sample, roughly 29% were seen once. The CDR3 spans 17 residues. V was clipped by 0 bases and J by 9 bases; unmatched bases: 18. Germline CDR1 reads SQVTM; CDR2 reads ANQGSEA. Donors ranged from about 6 to 95 years old and were healthy Caucasians in Russia. The extraction recovered at least 5 micrograms of total RNA per sample. The sample was also linked to a second study, of T cells of mothers and their children.

The source material was blood. The chain combines TRBV29-1 with TRBJ2-5, with 8 bases matching TRBD1. The clonotype comes from a woman aged 35 to 49 in good health. CDR3 residues: CSVEDGRQGAAREAQYF. The CDR3 nucleotides read TGCAGCGTTGAAGATGGAAGGCAGGGGGCGGCGAGGGAGGCCCAGTACTTC.